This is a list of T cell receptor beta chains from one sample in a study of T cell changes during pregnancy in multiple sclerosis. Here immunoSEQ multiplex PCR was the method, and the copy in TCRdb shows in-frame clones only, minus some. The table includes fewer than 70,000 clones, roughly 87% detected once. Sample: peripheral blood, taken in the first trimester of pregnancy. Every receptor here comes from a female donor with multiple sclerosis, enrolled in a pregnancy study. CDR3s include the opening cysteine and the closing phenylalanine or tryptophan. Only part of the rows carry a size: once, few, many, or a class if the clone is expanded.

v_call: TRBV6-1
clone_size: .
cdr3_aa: CASSEAFQVNQPQHF

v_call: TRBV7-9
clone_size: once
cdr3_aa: CASSQKNTEAFF

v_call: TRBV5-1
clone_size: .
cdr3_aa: CASSLTGPAKNIQYF

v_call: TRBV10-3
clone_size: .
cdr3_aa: CAGGDNLQPQHF

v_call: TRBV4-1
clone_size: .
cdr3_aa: CASSQDFRVATDTQYF

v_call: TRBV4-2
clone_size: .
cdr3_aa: CASSPRQGSTQYF

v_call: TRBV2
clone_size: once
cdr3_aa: CASNLGEQYF

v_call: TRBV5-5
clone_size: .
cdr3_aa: CASSLMISPLHSNTEAFF

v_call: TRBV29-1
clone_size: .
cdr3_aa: CSVDRVAYNEQFF

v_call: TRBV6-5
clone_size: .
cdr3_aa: CASSDHREQYF

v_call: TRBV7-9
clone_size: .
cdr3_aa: CASSPDLGAYGYTF